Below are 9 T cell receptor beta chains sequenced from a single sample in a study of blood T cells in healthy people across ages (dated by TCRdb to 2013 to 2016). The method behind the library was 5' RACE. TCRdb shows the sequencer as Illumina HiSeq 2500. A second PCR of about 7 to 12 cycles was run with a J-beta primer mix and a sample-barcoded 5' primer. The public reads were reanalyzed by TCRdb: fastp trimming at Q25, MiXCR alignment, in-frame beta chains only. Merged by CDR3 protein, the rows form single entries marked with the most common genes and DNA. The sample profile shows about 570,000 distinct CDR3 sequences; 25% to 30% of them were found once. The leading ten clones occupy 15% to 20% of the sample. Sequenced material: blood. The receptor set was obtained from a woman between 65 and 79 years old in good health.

CDR3 loop: CASSETGANTGELFF. The CDR3 DNA is TGTGCCAGCAGCGAAACAGGAGCGAACACCGGGGAGCTGTTTTTT. The V call is TRBV7-3, the J call TRBJ2-2, with D possibly matching TRBD1 (5 bases). Per the germline V gene, CDR1 is SGHTA and CDR2 is FQGTGA. The length of the CDR3 is 15 residues. V dropped 5 bases and J dropped 0 bases, with 10 bases sitting between them. The complete variable domain, with remaining parts taken from reference TRBV7-3 and TRBJ2-2, reads GAGVSQTPSNKVTEKGKYVELRCDPISGHTALYWYRQSLGQGPEFLIYFQGTGAADDSGLPNDRFFAVRPEGSVSTLKIQRTERGDSAVYLCASSETGANTGELFFGEGSRLTVL.

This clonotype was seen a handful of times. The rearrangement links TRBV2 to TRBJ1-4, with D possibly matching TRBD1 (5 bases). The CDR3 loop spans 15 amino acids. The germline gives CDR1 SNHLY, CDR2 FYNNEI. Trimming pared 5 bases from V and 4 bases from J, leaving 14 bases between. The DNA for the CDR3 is TGTGCCAGCAGTCCGGGACCTGATGGTAATGAAAAACTGTTTTTT. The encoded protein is CASSPGPDGNEKLFF.

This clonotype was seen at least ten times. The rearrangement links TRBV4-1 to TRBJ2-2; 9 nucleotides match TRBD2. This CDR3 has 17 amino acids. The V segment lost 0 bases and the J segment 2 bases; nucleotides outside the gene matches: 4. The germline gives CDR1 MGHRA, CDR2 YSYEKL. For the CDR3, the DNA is TGCGCCAGCAGCCAAGAGGGCGGGGGGGCAAACACCGGGGAGCTGTTTTTT. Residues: CASSQEGGGANTGELFF.

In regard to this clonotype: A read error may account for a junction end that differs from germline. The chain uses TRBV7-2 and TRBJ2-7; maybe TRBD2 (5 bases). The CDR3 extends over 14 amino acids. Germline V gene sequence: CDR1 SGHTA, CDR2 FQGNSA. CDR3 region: CASSGWTDSYGQYF. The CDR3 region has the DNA TGTGCCAGCAGCGGGTGGACGGACTCCTACGGGCAGTACTTC. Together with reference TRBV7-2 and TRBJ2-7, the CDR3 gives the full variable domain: GAGVSQSPSNKVTEKGKDVELRCDPISGHTALYWYRQSLGQGLEFLIYFQGNSAPDKSGLPSDRFSAERTGGSVSTLTIQRTQQEDSAVYLCASSGWTDSYGQYFGPGTRLTVT.

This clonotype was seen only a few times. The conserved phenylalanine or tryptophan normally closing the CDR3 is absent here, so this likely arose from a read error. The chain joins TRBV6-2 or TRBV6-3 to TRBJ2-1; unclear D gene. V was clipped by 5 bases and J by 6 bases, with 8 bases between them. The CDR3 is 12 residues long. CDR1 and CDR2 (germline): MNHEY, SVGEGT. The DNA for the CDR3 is TGTGCCAGCAGTACACTTGCCAATGAGCAGTTCCTC. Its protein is CASSTLANEQFL.

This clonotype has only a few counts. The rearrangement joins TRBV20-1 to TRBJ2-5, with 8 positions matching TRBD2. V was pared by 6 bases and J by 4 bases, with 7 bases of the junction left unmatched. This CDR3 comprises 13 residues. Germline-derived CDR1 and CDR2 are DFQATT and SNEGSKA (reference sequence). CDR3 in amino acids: CSAQGGGSETQYF. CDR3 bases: TGCAGTGCCCAGGGCGGGGGGTCAGAGACCCAGTACTTC.

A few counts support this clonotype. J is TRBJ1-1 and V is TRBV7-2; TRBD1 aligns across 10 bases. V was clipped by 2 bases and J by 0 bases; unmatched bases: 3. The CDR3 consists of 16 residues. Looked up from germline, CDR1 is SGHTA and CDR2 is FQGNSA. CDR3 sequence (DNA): TGTGCCAGCAGCTTAACGACAGGGGGCATGAACACTGAAGCTTTCTTT. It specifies CASSLTTGGMNTEAFF.

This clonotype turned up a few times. The CDR3 DNA is TGCAGTGCTACCCGGCGGGCAGGGGATGCCAAAAACATTCAGTACTTC. It is translated as CSATRRAGDAKNIQYF. The chain carries TRBV20-1 and TRBJ2-4; TRBD1 might be the D (6 bases). Germline V gene sequence: CDR1 DFQATT, CDR2 SNEGSKA (reference sequence). V was clipped by 4 bases and J by 1 base, with 17 bases between them. The CDR3 is made up of 16 amino acids.

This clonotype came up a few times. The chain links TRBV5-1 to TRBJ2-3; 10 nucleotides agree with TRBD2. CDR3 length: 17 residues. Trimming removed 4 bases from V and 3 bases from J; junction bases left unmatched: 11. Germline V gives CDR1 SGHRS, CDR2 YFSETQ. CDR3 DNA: TGCGCCAGCAGCCCCTTAACCGGGACTAGCGAAACAGATACGCAGTATTTT. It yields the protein CASSPLTGTSETDTQYF. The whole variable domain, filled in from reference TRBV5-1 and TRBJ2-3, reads KAGVTQTPRYLIKTRGQQVTLSCSPISGHRSVSWYQQTPGQGLQFLFEYFSETQRNKGNFPGRFSGRQFSNSRSEMNVSTLELGDSALYLCASSPLTGTSETDTQYFGPGTRLTVL.